These 18 T cell receptor beta chains were sequenced from one sample in a study of CD8+CD57+ T cells in acquired aplastic anemia. Using genomic DNA as the template, TCR beta VDJ and CDR3 profiling was carried out. Via MiXCR, TCRdb re-called the reads, giving one row per CDR3 protein. The data contain approximately 130,000 distinct CDR3 sequences, less than 45% of them singletons. The sample was sorted CD4+, CD8+, or CD8+CD57+ T cells (not recorded which) from PBMCs. The receptors were sampled from a human donor in good health, serving as a control.

In its sample, this clonotype was seen many times. V and J are TRBV7-2 and TRBJ1-5, with D unclear. The germline V gene encodes CDR1 SGHTA and CDR2 FQGNSA. Trimming took 3 bases from V and 7 from J, leaving 7 bases between them. The CDR3 runs 12 residues. CDR3 sequence reads: CASSFVGQPQHF. The CDR3 DNA reads TGTGCCAGCAGCTTCGTAGGCCAGCCCCAGCATTTT.

The chain is built from TRBV29-1 and TRBJ1-1; D is possibly TRBD1 (5 bases). Trimming removed 4 bases at V and 7 bases at J, with 16 bases between. The CDR3 has 13 amino acids. Germline CDR1 SQVTM, CDR2 ANQGSEA. This chain's CDR3 is CSVAQGRGDEAFF. As DNA, the CDR3 is TGCAGCGTTGCGCAGGGAAGGGGCGATGAAGCTTTCTTT. The variable domain in full, completed from reference TRBV29-1 and TRBJ1-1, reads SAVISQKPSRDICQRGTSLTIQCQVDSQVTMMFWYRQQPGQSLTLIATANQGSEATYESGFVIDKFPISRPNLTFSTLTVSNMSPEDSSIYLCSVAQGRGDEAFFGQGTRLTVV.

In its sample, this clonotype was seen once. This chain links TRBV20-1 with TRBJ2-3, with D perhaps matching TRBD2 (7 bases). Deletions cut 6 bases from V and 6 bases from J, with 10 bases between. The germline V gene encodes CDR1 DFQATT and CDR2 SNEGSKA (reference sequence). The CDR3 runs to 11 residues. This chain's CDR3 is CSAGGPDTQYF. As DNA, the CDR3 is TGCAGTGCGGGGGGGCCGGATACGCAGTATTTT.

This clonotype was picked up many times. The chain carries TRBV19 and TRBJ1-6; the match to TRBD1 covers 9 bases. The trim removed 6 bases at V and 2 bases at J, leaving 8 bases unmatched. Germline CDR1 reads LNHDA; CDR2 reads SQIVND (reference sequence). This CDR3 contains 17 residues. The CDR3 loop is CASSSGTGKTYNSPLHF. The CDR3 nucleotides read TGTGCCAGTAGCTCCGGGACAGGGAAGACCTATAATTCACCCCTCCACTTT.

V and J are TRBV2 and TRBJ2-7, with 11 bases lining up with TRBD1. The V segment lost 6 bases and the J segment 6 bases; nucleotides outside the gene matches: 10. The CDR3 sequence is 15 residues long. Germline V gene sequence: CDR1 SNHLY, CDR2 FYNNEI. The CDR3 nucleotides are TGTGCCAGCAGCGTGGGGTTGGGGACAGGGGGCGAGCAGTACTTC. It yields the protein CASSVGLGTGGEQYF.

A remark on this clonotype: At one boundary the junction diverges from the germline segment, which might be a read error. The CDR3 DNA follows: TGTGCCAGCAATTACGGGGGCCGAGGAGGGCGCTCACCCCTCCACTTT. Amino acids: CASNYGGRGGRSPLHF. This chain joins TRBV6-5 and TRBJ1-6; tentatively, D is TRBD1 (6 bases). The CDR3 has 16 residues. The germline CDR1 and CDR2 sequences are MNHEY and SVGAGI.

V and J are TRBV15 and TRBJ2-3; TRBD1 matches 7 bases. The V segment lost 9 bases and the J segment 2 bases; nucleotides outside the gene matches: 5. This CDR3 has 13 residues. Germline V gives CDR1 LNHNV, CDR2 YYDKDF (reference sequence). CDR3 sequence (DNA): TGTGCCACTTCGACAGGGTACACAGATACGCAGTATTTT. Its translation: CATSTGYTDTQYF. Full variable domain (missing parts from reference TRBV15 and TRBJ2-3): DAMVIQNPRYQVTQFGKPVTLSCSQTLNHNVMYWYQQKSSQAPKLLFHYYDKDFNNEADTPDNFQSRRPNTSFCFLDIRSPGLGDTAMYLCATSTGYTDTQYFGPGTRLTVL.

This clonotype was seen many times. The chain recombines TRBV7-9 with TRBJ1-5; D not certain. This CDR3 region has 12 residues. V was clipped by 1 base and J by 7 bases, with 5 bases between them. Per the germline V gene, CDR1 is SEHNR and CDR2 is FQNEAQ (reference sequence). This CDR3 is CASSLVGQPQHF. The DNA for the CDR3 is TGTGCCAGCAGCTTAGTAGGACAGCCCCAGCATTTT. Together with reference TRBV7-9 and TRBJ1-5, the CDR3 gives the full variable domain: DTGVSQNPRHKITKRGQNVTFRCDPISEHNRLYWYRQTLGQGPEFLTYFQNEAQLEKSRLLSDRFSAERPKGSFSTLEIQRTEQGDSAMYLCASSLVGQPQHFGDGTRLSIL.

There are many counts of this clonotype. This sequence joins TRBV27 and TRBJ2-1; perhaps TRBD1 as D (6 bases). The CDR3 runs 14 residues. The germline CDR1 and CDR2 sequences are MNHEY and SMNVEV (reference sequence). The V gene lost 3 bases and the J gene lost 8 bases, with 14 bases spanning the gap. The CDR3 loop is CASSFIRKGDEQFF. The CDR3 DNA is TGTGCCAGCAGTTTTATCAGGAAGGGGGATGAGCAGTTCTTC.

The chain has TRBV15 and TRBJ1-2; 8 nucleotides align to TRBD1. The CDR3 has 13 amino acids. Germline CDR1 LNHNV, CDR2 YYDKDF (reference sequence). The CDR3 DNA reads as TGTGCTAAGCAGGGGGCTCTGTCCTATGGCTACACCTTC. It is translated as CAKQGALSYGYTF. The full variable domain, in which reference TRBV15 and TRBJ1-2 provide the parts outside the CDR3, is DAMVIQNPRYQVTQFGKPVTLSCSQTLNHNVMYWYQQKSSQAPKLLFHYYDKDFNNEADTPDNFQSRRPNTSFCFLDIRSPGLGDTAMYLCAKQGALSYGYTFGSGTRLTVV.

This clonotype was detected ten times or more. The rearrangement uses TRBV7-2 and TRBJ1-1, with D unresolved. Germline CDR1 and CDR2: SGHTA and FQGNSA. V was trimmed by 3 bases and J by 11 bases, leaving 16 bases between them. The length of the CDR3 is 13 residues. The CDR3 reads CASSFGPSLGAFF. The CDR3 DNA reads TGTGCCAGCAGCTTTGGACCTTCATTGGGGGCTTTCTTT.

The DNA of the CDR3 is TGTGCCAGTAGCAGAGCCAGTGAGCAGTTCTTC. It is translated as CASSRASEQFF. J is TRBJ2-1 and V is TRBV9; D gene ambiguous. In germline, CDR1 is SGDLS, CDR2 YYNGEE. V dropped 8 bases and J dropped 9 bases, with 12 bases sitting between them. This CDR3 has 11 amino acids.

Many counts were recorded for this clonotype. This chain joins TRBV27 and TRBJ2-7; the D is unclear. CDR1 and CDR2 from the germline V gene are MNHEY and SMNVEV (reference sequence). The V gene lost 2 bases and the J gene lost 0 bases, with 5 bases spanning the gap. This CDR3 has 13 residues. CDR3 protein: CASSLKSSYEQYF. The CDR3 nucleotides are TGTGCCAGCAGTTTAAAGAGCTCCTACGAGCAGTACTTC.

In this sample, this clonotype turned up many times. The gene calls are TRBV24-1 and TRBJ1-1; TRBD1 matches at 7 bases. The CDR3 loop spans 17 amino acids. Trimming took 6 bases from V and 1 from J; bases not matched to a gene: 13. Germline CDR1 reads KGHDR; CDR2 reads SFDVKD. CDR3 in amino acids: CATSPRGAGSENTEAFF. The CDR3 DNA is TGTGCCACCAGTCCCAGGGGGGCAGGGTCGGAGAACACTGAAGCTTTCTTT.

A single count supports this clonotype. The J gene is TRBJ1-2, the V gene TRBV20-1; D is ambiguous. The CDR3 is 14 residues long. CDR1 and CDR2 (germline): DFQATT, SNEGSKA (reference sequence). V lost 5 bases to trimming and J lost 0 bases, with 13 bases between them. The CDR3 reads CSASSDGANYGYTF. The CDR3 bases are TGCAGTGCTTCCTCGGACGGAGCTAACTATGGCTACACCTTC.

This clonotype was counted at least ten times. This chain's CDR3 is CSASRGGTPDYEQYF. Here the CDR3 DNA reads TGCAGTGCTAGCCGCGGCGGGACACCAGACTACGAGCAGTACTTC. The rearrangement joins TRBV20-1 to TRBJ2-7; either TRBD1 or TRBD2 may supply D (6 bases each). CDR3 length equals 15 residues. In germline, CDR1 is DFQATT, CDR2 SNEGSKA (reference sequence). Trimming stripped 3 bases from V and 3 bases from J, with 18 bases between.

This chain joins TRBV10-3 and TRBJ2-1, with TRBD2 matching 8 bases. The CDR3 has 15 amino acids. Germline CDR1 ENHRY, CDR2 SYGVKD. Germline trimming cut 7 bases from V and 6 bases from J; bases unmatched to any gene: 11. The chain's CDR3 is CAINVSGVTSNEQFF. For the CDR3, the DNA is TGTGCCATCAATGTTAGCGGGGTGACTTCCAATGAGCAGTTCTTC.

This clonotype has ten or more counts. V and J are TRBV20-1 and TRBJ2-1, with D perhaps given as TRBD1 or TRBD2 (6 bases each). Per germline, CDR1 DFQATT and CDR2 SNEGSKA (reference sequence). The CDR3 length is 13 residues. Trimming shortened V by 1 base and J by 8 bases, and 12 bases separated the two germline ends. The DNA of the CDR3 is TGCAGTGCTAGAGTCGAGGGGGGCTATGAGCAGTTCTTC. Translated: CSARVEGGYEQFF.